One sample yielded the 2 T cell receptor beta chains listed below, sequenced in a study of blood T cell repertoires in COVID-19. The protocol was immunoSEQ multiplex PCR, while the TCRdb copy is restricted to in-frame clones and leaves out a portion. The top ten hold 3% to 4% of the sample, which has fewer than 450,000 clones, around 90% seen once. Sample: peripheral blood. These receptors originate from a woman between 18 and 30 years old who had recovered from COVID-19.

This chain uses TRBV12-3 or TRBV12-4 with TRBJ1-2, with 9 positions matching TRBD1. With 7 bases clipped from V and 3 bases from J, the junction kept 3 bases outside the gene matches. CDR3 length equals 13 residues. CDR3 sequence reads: CASTRQGDYGYTF. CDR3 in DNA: TGTGCCAGCACCAGACAGGGGGACTATGGCTACACCTTC.

CDR3 region: CAWSVLWTSYNEQFF. CDR3 coding DNA: TGTGCCTGGAGTGTACTGTGGACTAGCTACAATGAGCAGTTCTTC. V gene TRBV30 combines with J gene TRBJ2-1; 7 nucleotides agree with TRBD2. The trim removed 0 bases at V and 3 bases at J, leaving 5 bases unmatched. Looked up from germline, CDR1 is GTSNPN and CDR2 is SVGIG (reference sequence). CDR3 length equals 15 residues.